This entry concerns a single T cell receptor beta chain. Its antigen remains unidentified. These data are taken from a study of lymphopenia after photon versus proton radiotherapy. Findings of the study overall: Only patients who died were analyzed for survival; proton advantage is unproven. Under photons, naive T cells and diversity fell while effector/memory populations rose. Post-nadir diversity loss with photons came from oligoclonal expansion, particularly CD8+ Temra cells. A bigger post-nadir fall in TCR diversity correlated inversely with survival time in deceased patients.

The table came from immunoSEQ multiplex PCR; TCRdb's copy has only in-frame clones and leaves some out. The sample lists around 25,000 clones; approximately 85% were seen once. The specimen comprised peripheral blood, sampled from a patient treated with photon-based radiotherapy. This TCR came from a man in his thirties or forties with gastric cancer.

The CDR3 loop reads CASSINTENIQYF. In DNA, the CDR3 is TGTGCCAGTAGTATCAACACTGAAAACATTCAGTACTTC. The rearrangement joins TRBV19 to TRBJ2-4; D is undetermined. V was pared by 3 bases and J by 5 bases, with 8 bases between. The CDR3 is made up of 13 amino acids. Per the germline V gene, CDR1 is LNHDA and CDR2 is SQIVND (reference sequence).